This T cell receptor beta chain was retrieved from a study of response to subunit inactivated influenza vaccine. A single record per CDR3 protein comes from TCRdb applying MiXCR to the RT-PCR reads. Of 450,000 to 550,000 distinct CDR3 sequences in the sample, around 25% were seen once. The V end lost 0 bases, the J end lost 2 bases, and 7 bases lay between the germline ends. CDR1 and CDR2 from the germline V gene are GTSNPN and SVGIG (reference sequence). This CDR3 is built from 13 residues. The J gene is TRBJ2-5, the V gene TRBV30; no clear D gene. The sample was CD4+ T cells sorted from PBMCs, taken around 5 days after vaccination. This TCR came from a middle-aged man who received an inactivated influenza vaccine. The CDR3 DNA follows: TGTGCCTGGAGTGTACGACTGCAAGAGACCCAGTACTTC. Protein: CAWSVRLQETQYF.